This TCR beta chain was recovered during a study of blood T cell repertoires in COVID-19. Per the original methods: Amplification of reference gene primers provided the estimated nucleated cell counts. Repertoires were generated with immunoSEQ multiplex PCR, while TCRdb's copy carries only in-frame clones and drops some. The V and J calls and clone size come from that table; D and trimming were worked out from the DNA. The data contain approximately 240,000 clones, about nine tenths of them seen just once; the ten biggest clones take up approximately 2.8%. CDR1 is SGDLS, CDR2 YYNGEE, per germline. This CDR3 has 15 residues. V lost 4 bases, J lost 8 bases, and 11 bases stayed unmatched.

Sequences were obtained from PBMCs or T cells enriched from blood (not recorded which). The V and J genes are TRBV9 and TRBJ1-4, with TRBD1 identical over 7 bases. The TCR originated in a woman between 45 and 60 years old in a cohort exposed to, infected with or recovered from COVID-19 (not recorded which). CDR3 bases: TGTGCCAGCAGCCCCAGGGACAGATTGGGGGAAAAACTGTTTTTT. Translation: CASSPRDRLGEKLFF.